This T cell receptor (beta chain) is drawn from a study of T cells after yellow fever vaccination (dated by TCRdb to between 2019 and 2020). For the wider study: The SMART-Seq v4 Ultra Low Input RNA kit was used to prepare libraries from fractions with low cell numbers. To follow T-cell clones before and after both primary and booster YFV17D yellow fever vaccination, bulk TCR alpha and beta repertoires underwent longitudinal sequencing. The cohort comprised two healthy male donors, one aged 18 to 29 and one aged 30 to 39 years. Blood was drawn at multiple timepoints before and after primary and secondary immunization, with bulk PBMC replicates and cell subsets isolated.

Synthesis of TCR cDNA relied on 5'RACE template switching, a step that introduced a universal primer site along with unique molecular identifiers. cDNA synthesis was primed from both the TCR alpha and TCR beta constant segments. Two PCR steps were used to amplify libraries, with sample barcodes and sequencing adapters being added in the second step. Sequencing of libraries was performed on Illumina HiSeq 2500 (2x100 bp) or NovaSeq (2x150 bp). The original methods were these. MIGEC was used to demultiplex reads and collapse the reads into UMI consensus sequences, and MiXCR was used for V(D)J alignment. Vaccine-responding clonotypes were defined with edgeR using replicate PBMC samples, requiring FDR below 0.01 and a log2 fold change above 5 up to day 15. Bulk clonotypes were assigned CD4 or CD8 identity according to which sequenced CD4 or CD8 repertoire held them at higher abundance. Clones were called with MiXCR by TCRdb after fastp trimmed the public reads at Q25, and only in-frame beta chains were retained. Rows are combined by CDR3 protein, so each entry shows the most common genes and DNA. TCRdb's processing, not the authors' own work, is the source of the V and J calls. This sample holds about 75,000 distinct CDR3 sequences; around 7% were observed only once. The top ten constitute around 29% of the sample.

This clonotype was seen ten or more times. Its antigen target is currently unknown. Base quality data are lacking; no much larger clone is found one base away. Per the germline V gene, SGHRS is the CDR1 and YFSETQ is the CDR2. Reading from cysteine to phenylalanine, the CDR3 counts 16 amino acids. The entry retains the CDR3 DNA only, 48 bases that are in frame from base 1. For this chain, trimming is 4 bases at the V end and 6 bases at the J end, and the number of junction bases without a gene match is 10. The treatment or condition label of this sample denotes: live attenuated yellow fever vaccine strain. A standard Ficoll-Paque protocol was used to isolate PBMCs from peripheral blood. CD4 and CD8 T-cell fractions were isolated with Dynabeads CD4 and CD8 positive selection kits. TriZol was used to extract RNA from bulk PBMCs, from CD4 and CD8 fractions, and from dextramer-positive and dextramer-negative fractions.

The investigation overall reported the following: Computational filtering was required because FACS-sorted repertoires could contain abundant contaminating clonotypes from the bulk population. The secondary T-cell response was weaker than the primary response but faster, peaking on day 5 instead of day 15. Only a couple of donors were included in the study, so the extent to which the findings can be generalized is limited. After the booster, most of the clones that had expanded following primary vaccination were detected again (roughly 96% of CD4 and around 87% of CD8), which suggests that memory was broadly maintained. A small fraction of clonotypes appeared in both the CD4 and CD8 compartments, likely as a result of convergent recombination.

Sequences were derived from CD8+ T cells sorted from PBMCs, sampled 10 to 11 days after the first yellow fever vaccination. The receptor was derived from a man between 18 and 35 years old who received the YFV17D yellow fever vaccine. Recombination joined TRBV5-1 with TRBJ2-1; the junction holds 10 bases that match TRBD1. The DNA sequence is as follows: TGCGCCAGCAGCAGCCGACAGGGGGCCCTAGGCAATGAGCAGTTCTTC. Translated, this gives CASSSRQGALGNEQFF. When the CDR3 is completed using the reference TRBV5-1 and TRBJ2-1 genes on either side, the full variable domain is KAGVTQTPRYLIKTRGQQVTLSCSPISGHRSVSWYQQTPGQGLQFLFEYFSETQRNKGNFPGRFSGRQFSNSRSEMNVSTLELGDSALYLCASSSRQGALGNEQFFGPGTRLTVL.